The 18 T cell receptor beta chains given below trace back to one sample, sequenced in a study of blood T cell repertoires in COVID-19. The repertoire was sequenced with immunoSEQ multiplex PCR; TCRdb's copy has only in-frame clones and lacks some. The sample has 68,000 or so clones, about 88% seen once; the top ten hold less than 3%. The sample taken for sequencing was peripheral blood. The receptors here all came from a man in his 70s with active or convalescent COVID-19.

This chain uses TRBV15 with TRBJ2-7, with 7 bases fitting TRBD1. This CDR3 region has 16 residues. J was trimmed by 6 bases and V by 2 bases; bases with no gene match: 13. The germline CDR1 and CDR2 sequences are LNHNV and YYDKDF (reference sequence). The CDR3 is CATSRTGASLGREQYF. CDR3 coding DNA: TGTGCCACCAGCAGAACAGGGGCTTCCCTTGGACGCGAGCAGTACTTC. Filled out from reference TRBV15 and TRBJ2-7, the complete variable domain reads DAMVIQNPRYQVTQFGKPVTLSCSQTLNHNVMYWYQQKSSQAPKLLFHYYDKDFNNEADTPDNFQSRRPNTSFCFLDIRSPGLGDTAMYLCATSRTGASLGREQYFGPGTRLTVT.

This clone appeared a single time. The V gene is TRBV18, the J gene TRBJ2-7; 15 bases agree with TRBD2. The CDR3 runs 17 residues. With V trimmed by 3 bases and J by 0 bases, 3 bases remained unmatched. Germline CDR1 reads KGHSH; CDR2 reads LQKENI. The CDR3 is CASSPGLAGGSSYEQYF. CDR3 bases: TGTGCCAGCTCACCGGGACTAGCGGGAGGCAGCTCCTACGAGCAGTACTTC.

The chain couples TRBV7-8 to TRBJ2-3; the match to TRBD2 covers 10 bases. The length of the CDR3 is 16 residues. J gave up 2 bases and V 3 bases, and 5 bases lay outside the gene matches. Germline V gives CDR1 SGHVS, CDR2 FQNEAQ. The DNA for the CDR3 is TGTGCCAGCAGCTTGCTAGCGGGAGTCCCCACAGATACGCAGTATTTT. Amino acid sequence: CASSLLAGVPTDTQYF. Complete variable domain (other parts from reference TRBV7-8 and TRBJ2-3): GAGVSQSPRYKVAKRGQDVALRCDPISGHVSLFWYQQALGQGPEFLTYFQNEAQLDKSGLPSDRFFAERPEGSVSTLKIQRTQQEDSAVYLCASSLLAGVPTDTQYFGPGTRLTVL.

The V call is TRBV19, the J call TRBJ1-5, with 8 bases matching TRBD1. The CDR3 runs to 13 residues. CDR1 and CDR2 (germline): LNHDA, SQIVND (reference sequence). J gave up 6 bases and V 7 bases, and 5 bases lay outside the gene matches. CDR3 nucleotides: TGTGCCAGTACAACAGGGGGGAGTCAGCCCCAGCATTTT. Its protein is CASTTGGSQPQHF.

The chain recombines TRBV3-1 (or the pseudogene TRBV3-2) with TRBJ2-5; TRBD2 matches 12 bases. Germline V gene lookup returns CDR1 LGHDT and CDR2 YNNKEL (reference sequence). The CDR3 consists of 14 residues. Trimming cost V 6 bases and J 4 bases; bases outside gene matches: 3. The chain's CDR3 is CASSLAGGGETQYF. The CDR3 coding sequence is TGTGCCAGCAGTCTAGCGGGAGGGGGAGAGACCCAGTACTTC.

The genes are TRBV6-5 and TRBJ2-3; maybe TRBD2 (5 bases). Germline lookup yields CDR1 MNHEY and CDR2 SVGAGI. This CDR3 has 15 amino acids. V lost 6 bases and J 2 bases, leaving 15 bases between the germline ends. The CDR3 bases are TGTGCCAGCAGGAGCAGCGGACTCATCACAGATACGCAGTATTTT. The encoded protein is CASRSSGLITDTQYF.

V is TRBV28 and J is TRBJ2-7, with a tentative D call TRBD1 (8 bases). The CDR3 totals 15 residues. Trimming cost V 6 bases and J 2 bases, with 17 bases left between them. CDR1 and CDR2 from the germline V gene are MDHEN and SYDVKM. In DNA form, the CDR3 reads TGTGCCAGCAGCCCAGGGGGCGCGGGGGCCTACGAGCAGTACTTC. Translated: CASSPGGAGAYEQYF.

This chain links TRBV19 with TRBJ2-5, with D possibly being TRBD2 (5 bases). Germline lookup yields CDR1 LNHDA and CDR2 SQIVND (reference sequence). V lost 4 bases and J lost 5, with 11 bases in between. The CDR3 covers 13 residues. The CDR3 reads CASSTTRSETQYF. The DNA of the CDR3 is TGTGCCAGTAGTACCACTAGGTCGGAGACCCAGTACTTC.

CDR3 sequence: CASSVAAQGEGYTF. The DNA for the CDR3 is TGTGCCAGCAGCGTAGCTGCACAGGGCGAAGGCTACACCTTC. The genes are TRBV9 and TRBJ1-2; possibly TRBD1 for D (6 bases). Trimming shortened V by 0 bases and J by 8 bases, and 14 bases separated the two germline ends. Germline-derived CDR1 and CDR2 are SGDLS and YYNGEE. The CDR3 is 14 amino acids.

The rearrangement joins TRBV30 to TRBJ2-7; D is perhaps TRBD1 (5 bases). Germline CDR1 and CDR2: GTSNPN and SVGIG (reference sequence). V was shortened by 1 base and J by 3 bases, with 7 bases between the two germline ends. The CDR3 is made up of 12 amino acids. For the CDR3, the DNA is TGTGCCTGGAGTGCTCAGGGCTACGAGCAGTACTTC. Amino acid sequence: CAWSAQGYEQYF.

This sequence joins TRBV5-3 and TRBJ2-7, with D possibly being TRBD1 (6 bases). TRBV5-3 is marked as an open reading frame, function uncertain. The V end was cut by 0 bases, the J end by 2 bases, with 9 bases between. This CDR3 is built from 14 residues. The CDR3 DNA sequence: TGTGCCAGAAGCTTGGGGGACAACCCCTACGAGCAGTACTTC. It translates to CARSLGDNPYEQYF.

The chain uses TRBV5-1 and TRBJ2-5; 11 nucleotides align to TRBD2. This CDR3 has 16 amino acids. The germline gives CDR1 SGHRS, CDR2 YFSETQ. Trimming removed 6 bases from V and 3 bases from J; junction bases left unmatched: 10. The CDR3 region is CASTPLAGGLKETQYF. CDR3 coding DNA: TGCGCCAGCACCCCCCTAGCGGGAGGCCTAAAAGAGACCCAGTACTTC.

The CDR3 coding sequence is TGTGCCAGCAGCGTAGAAGTTTGGCAGGATAATAATTCACCCCTCCACTTT. It encodes CASSVEVWQDNNSPLHF. The chain has TRBV9 and TRBJ1-6, with no clear D. The CDR3 is 17 amino acids. Germline CDR1 is SGDLS and CDR2 is YYNGEE. V was pared by 0 bases and J by 5 bases, with 15 bases between.

The chain links TRBV11-2 to TRBJ1-4; TRBD1 matches at 7 bases. The trim removed 5 bases at V and 5 bases at J, leaving 8 bases unmatched. Germline CDR1 reads SGHAT; CDR2 reads FQNNGV. There are 15 residues in the CDR3. The CDR3 sequence is CASSPLGQRNEKLFF. In DNA form, the CDR3 reads TGTGCCAGCAGCCCCTTGGGACAGAGGAATGAAAAACTGTTTTTT.

This chain uses TRBV30 with TRBJ2-1; D uncertain. The CDR3 contains 11 residues. The V gene lost 1 base and the J gene lost 7 bases, with 5 bases spanning the gap. Germline CDR1 is GTSNPN and CDR2 is SVGIG (reference sequence). This CDR3 is CAWSGTNEQFF. In nucleotides, the CDR3 is TGTGCCTGGAGTGGTACTAATGAGCAGTTCTTC.

This chain links TRBV3-1 (or the pseudogene TRBV3-2) with TRBJ2-7, with no clear D. CDR1 and CDR2 (germline): LGHDT, YNNKEL (reference sequence). With 6 bases removed from V and 0 bases from J, the gap between germline ends came to 6 bases. The CDR3 is made up of 12 amino acids. The CDR3: CASSPSSYEQYF. The DNA of the CDR3 is TGTGCCAGCAGTCCCAGCTCCTACGAGCAGTACTTC.

This chain links TRBV5-5 with TRBJ2-1, with 8 bases lining up with TRBD2. The CDR3 consists of 12 residues. The V gene's germline CDR1 is SGHKS and CDR2 YYEKEE (reference sequence). Trimming at V came to 4 bases and at J to 8 bases, leaving 2 bases not matched to a gene. The CDR3 DNA follows: TGTGCCAGCAGCCTGACTAGCGATGAGCAGTTCTTC. Translating it yields CASSLTSDEQFF.

The V and J genes are TRBV2 and TRBJ2-1; 11 nucleotides align to TRBD2. The CDR3 spans 16 residues. CDR1 and CDR2 from the germline V gene are SNHLY and FYNNEI. V lost 2 bases, J lost 7 bases, and 7 bases stayed unmatched. CDR3 residues: CASSERTSGLGNEQFF. CDR3 in DNA: TGTGCCAGCAGTGAACGGACTAGCGGGTTGGGTAATGAGCAGTTCTTC. The whole variable domain, filled in from reference TRBV2 and TRBJ2-1, reads EPEVTQTPSHQVTQMGQEVILRCVPISNHLYFYWYRQILGQKVEFLVSFYNNEISEKSEIFDDQFSVERPDGSNFTLKIRSTKLEDSAMYFCASSERTSGLGNEQFFGPGTRLTVL.